This T cell receptor (beta chain) was profiled in a study of blood T cell repertoires in COVID-19. Study at large: COVID-19 samples, acute and convalescent, were from the United States, Italy and Spain. PBMCs, B-cell-depleted T cells, or T cells were the source of the cDNA or gDNA that made up the material.

Authors' analysis steps: Quantification of nucleated cells was approximated via reference gene primer amplification. Clones were sequenced by immunoSEQ multiplex PCR, and TCRdb holds only the in-frame ones, with some missing. The V and J calls and clone size are taken from that table; D and trimming were inferred from the DNA. The sample has about 200,000 clones; about 86% are singletons. Trimming removed 4 bases from V and 12 bases from J, with 13 bases in between. Per the germline V gene, CDR1 is MNHEY and CDR2 is SMNVEV (reference sequence). The CDR3 runs to 12 residues. This chain joins TRBV27 and TRBJ2-1; possible D gene TRBD2, 6 bases. The receptor was isolated from a woman in her forties or fifties with acute or convalescent COVID-19. Sequenced sample: peripheral blood. The CDR3 bases are TGTGCCAGCAGTTATAGCGGTTCCGTGCAGTTCTTC. This encodes CASSYSGSVQFF.